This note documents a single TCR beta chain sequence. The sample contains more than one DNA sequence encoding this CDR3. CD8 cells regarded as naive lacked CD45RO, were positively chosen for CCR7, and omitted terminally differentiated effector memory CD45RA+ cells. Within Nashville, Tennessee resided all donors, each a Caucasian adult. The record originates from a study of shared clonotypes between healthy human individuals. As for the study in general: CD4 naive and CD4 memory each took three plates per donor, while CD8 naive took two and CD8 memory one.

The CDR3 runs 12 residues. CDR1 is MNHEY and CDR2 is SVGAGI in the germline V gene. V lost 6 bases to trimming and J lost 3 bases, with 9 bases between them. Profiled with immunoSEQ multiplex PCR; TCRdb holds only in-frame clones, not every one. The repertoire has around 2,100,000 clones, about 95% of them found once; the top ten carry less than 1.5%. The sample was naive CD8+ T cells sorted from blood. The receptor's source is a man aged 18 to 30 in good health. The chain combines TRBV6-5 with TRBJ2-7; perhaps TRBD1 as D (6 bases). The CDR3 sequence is CASSTTGYEQYF. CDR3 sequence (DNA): TGTGCCAGCAGCACGACAGGCTACGAGCAGTACTTC.